The 3 T cell receptor beta chains below come from one sample, sequenced in a study of immune cell composition in non-small cell lung cancer. Normal lung sampling was at least 3 cm from the tumour, as distant as possible. Data came from immunoSEQ multiplex PCR; TCRdb stores just in-frame clones and leaves some out. The profile shows approximately 6,800 clones, about 74% of them singletons. Specimen: non-adjacent lung tissue. Every receptor here comes from a human donor with non-small cell lung cancer.

V is TRBV30 and J is TRBJ2-5, with D perhaps matching TRBD2 (6 bases). CDR3 length equals 12 residues. Germline V gives CDR1 GTSNPN, CDR2 SVGIG (reference sequence). Trimming removed 2 bases at V and 4 bases at J, with 8 bases between. The CDR3 reads CAWSFGRETQYF. CDR3 in DNA: TGTGCCTGGAGTTTCGGGAGAGAGACCCAGTACTTC.

The chain couples TRBV5-1 to TRBJ2-7, with D maybe TRBD1 (6 bases). V was cut by 2 bases and J by 1 base, with 13 bases left in between. CDR1 SGHRS and CDR2 YFSETQ come from the germline V gene. The CDR3 runs to 15 residues. DNA for the CDR3: TGCGCCAGCAGCTTAGTTCAGGGGTCATCCTACGAGCAGTACTTC. It specifies CASSLVQGSSYEQYF. Filled out from reference TRBV5-1 and TRBJ2-7, the complete variable domain reads KAGVTQTPRYLIKTRGQQVTLSCSPISGHRSVSWYQQTPGQGLQFLFEYFSETQRNKGNFPGRFSGRQFSNSRSEMNVSTLELGDSALYLCASSLVQGSSYEQYFGPGTRLTVT.

The V gene is TRBV11-1, the J gene TRBJ2-7; 9 bases map to TRBD2. CDR3 length: 16 amino acids. Per germline, CDR1 SGHAT and CDR2 FQDESV (reference sequence). The trim removed 5 bases at V and 0 bases at J, leaving 8 bases unmatched. The CDR3 sequence: CASSLRLAGNSYEQYF. In nucleotides, the CDR3 is TGTGCCAGCAGCCTGCGGCTAGCGGGGAACTCCTACGAGCAGTACTTC.